These 14 T cell receptor beta chains were all obtained from the same sample, sequenced in a study of T cell responses to AZD1222 COVID-19 vaccine (dated by TCRdb to the early 2020s). The time point label of this sample denotes: about 28 days (+/-7) after the second vaccine dose. Libraries were constructed by the immunoSEQ multiplex PCR assay. TCRdb retrieved this table from immuneACCESS and kept in-frame rearrangements only. Not all clones are present; in checked studies, unresolved V genes account for under half, and no reason is known for the remainder. The sample table records 110,000 or so clones; approximately 90% of these occur just once. The biggest ten clones account for about 3% of the sample. The sequences come from peripheral blood, collected 28 days after the second AZD1222 dose. The receptors derive from an adult who received the AZD1222 COVID-19 vaccine.

The chain couples TRBV5-6 to TRBJ2-2; no clear D. Per germline, CDR1 SGHDT and CDR2 YYEEEE. Trimming shortened V by 4 bases and J by 4 bases, and 20 bases separated the two germline ends. There are 17 residues in the CDR3. DNA for the CDR3: TGTGCCAGCAGCGAGAGGTGGCTGGCTGGTTTCACCGGGGAGCTGTTTTTT. Translation: CASSERWLAGFTGELFF. Full variable domain (outside the CDR3, taken from reference TRBV5-6 and TRBJ2-2): DAGVTQSPTHLIKTRGQQVTLRCSPKSGHDTVSWYQQALGQGPQFIFQYYEEEERQRGNFPDRFSGHQFPNYSSELNVNALLLGDSALYLCASSERWLAGFTGELFFGEGSRLTVL.

The rearrangement uses TRBV19 and TRBJ2-1; no reliable D call. The germline V gene encodes CDR1 LNHDA and CDR2 SQIVND (reference sequence). Trimming left V 1 base short and J 5 bases short, with 6 bases between. The CDR3 has 13 amino acids. Here the CDR3 DNA reads TGTGCCAGTAGTATAGCGGACCACAATGAGCAGTTCTTC. Protein: CASSIADHNEQFF. The full variable domain, rest sourced from reference TRBV19 and TRBJ2-1, is DGGITQSPKYLFRKEGQNVTLSCEQNLNHDAMYWYRQDPGQGLRLIYYSQIVNDFQKGDIAEGYSVSREKKESFPLTVTSAQKNPTAFYLCASSIADHNEQFFGPGTRLTVL.

The chain is built from TRBV18 and TRBJ2-1, with a weak D call TRBD2 (6 bases). Trimming took off 2 bases at V and 7 bases at J, with 15 bases between the two ends. The CDR3 is 15 residues long. Germline CDR1 is KGHSH and CDR2 is LQKENI. The CDR3 nucleotides read TGTGCCAGCTCACCAAGAGTAGCGGCCCAAAATGAGCAGTTCTTC. Translation gives CASSPRVAAQNEQFF.

The CDR3 DNA reads TGTGCCAGCAGCCTAACTAGCGGGGGGCCCTACTCCTACGAGCAGTACTTC. Its protein product is CASSLTSGGPYSYEQYF. This chain connects TRBV7-8 to TRBJ2-7, with 12 positions matching TRBD2. V shed 5 bases and J 0 bases; nucleotides not matched to a gene: 8. The CDR3 consists of 17 residues. The germline V gene encodes CDR1 SGHVS and CDR2 FQNEAQ.

This clone was seen a handful of times. The chain is built from TRBV19 and TRBJ1-5; tentative D call: TRBD1 (5 bases). Germline V gene sequence: CDR1 LNHDA, CDR2 SQIVND (reference sequence). Trimming left V 8 bases short and J 3 bases short, with 20 bases between. The CDR3 is 16 amino acids. The CDR3 bases are TGTGCCAGTGTTGGTGGCGCACAGGCGTTCAATCAGCCCCAGCATTTT. This encodes CASVGGAQAFNQPQHF.

The chain joins TRBV7-2 to TRBJ2-1; tentatively, D is TRBD2 (5 bases). Per germline, CDR1 SGHTA and CDR2 FQGNSA. The V end was cut by 3 bases, the J end by 6 bases, with 21 bases between. This CDR3 has 17 residues. The CDR3 loop reads CASSLAPFGEGGNEQFF. The DNA for the CDR3 is TGTGCCAGCAGCTTGGCCCCCTTTGGGGAAGGAGGCAATGAGCAGTTCTTC.

The chain has TRBV5-6 and TRBJ2-7; TRBD1 agrees at 7 bases. Per the germline V gene, CDR1 is SGHDT and CDR2 is YYEEEE. The CDR3 length is 14 residues. Trimming cost V 0 bases and J 6 bases; bases outside gene matches: 6. CDR3 DNA: TGTGCCAGCAGCTTGGTGACAGGGCTCACCGAGCAGTACTTC. Protein product: CASSLVTGLTEQYF.

This clone was observed a handful of times. This chain connects TRBV2 to TRBJ1-1; TRBD1 matches at 8 bases. V was pared by 1 base and J by 4 bases, with 8 bases of the junction left unmatched. The length of the CDR3 is 16 residues. The germline gives CDR1 SNHLY, CDR2 FYNNEI. CDR3 bases: TGTGCCAGCAGTGAAGGGACAGGGTTAGGATCCACTGAAGCTTTCTTT. Its protein product is CASSEGTGLGSTEAFF.

The CDR3 DNA is TGTGCCTGGAGTGTGGTCGGGGGAAACACCATATATTTT. Translating it yields CAWSVVGGNTIYF. The chain joins TRBV30 to TRBJ1-3; no reliable D call. Trimming left V 0 bases short and J 4 bases short, with 7 bases between. Germline lookup yields CDR1 GTSNPN and CDR2 SVGIG (reference sequence). CDR3 length: 13 residues.

The J gene is TRBJ2-3, the V gene TRBV5-1; TRBD1 matches 7 bases. This CDR3 contains 17 residues. Trimming took 0 bases from V and 0 from J; bases not matched to a gene: 7. In germline, CDR1 is SGHRS, CDR2 YFSETQ. The DNA for the CDR3 is TGCGCCAGCAGCTTGGGACAGGGTCCTGCTAGCACAGATACGCAGTATTTT. Translating it yields CASSLGQGPASTDTQYF.

V is TRBV6-4 and J is TRBJ1-6, with 7 positions matching TRBD1. The CDR3 has 15 amino acids. The junction had 6 bases not matched to a gene; V was cut back by 4 bases and J by 6 bases. Per the germline V gene, CDR1 is MRHNA and CDR2 is SNTAGT. The CDR3 DNA follows: TGTGCCAGCAGTGCCCAGACAGGGCCTAATTCACCCCTCCACTTT. This gives the protein CASSAQTGPNSPLHF.

V is TRBV10-2 and J is TRBJ2-5, with 7 nucleotides matching TRBD1. Unmatched junction bases numbered 4, after V lost 4 bases and J lost 5 bases. CDR1 and CDR2 (germline): WSHSY, SAAADI. This CDR3 has 13 residues. The DNA of the CDR3 is TGCGCCAGCAGTGTGACAGGGTGGGAGACCCAGTACTTC. Encoded protein: CASSVTGWETQYF.

This chain joins TRBV25-1 and TRBJ2-2, with D perhaps matching TRBD1 or TRBD2 (6 bases each). CDR1 is MGHDK, CDR2 SYGVNS, per germline. V was trimmed by 8 bases and J by 4 bases, leaving 20 bases between them. The CDR3 is 16 amino acids. Written as DNA, the CDR3 is TGTGCCAGCGGTCGTTTTGGGGGGCTTGGCACCGGGGAGCTGTTTTTT. Translated, it gives CASGRFGGLGTGELFF.

The CDR3 region has the DNA TGTGCCTGGAGTGAGGGACAGGGCGTTAGGGCTTTCTTT. Its translation: CAWSEGQGVRAFF. The chain recombines TRBV30 with TRBJ1-1; TRBD1 agrees at 9 bases. The V and J ends lost 1 base and 11 bases, in that order; junction bases with no gene match: 8. CDR1 and CDR2 (germline): GTSNPN, SVGIG (reference sequence). CDR3 length equals 13 residues.